This T cell receptor beta chain appears in the sequencing data of a study of blood T cell repertoires in COVID-19. Overall study: Acute and convalescent COVID-19 specimens originated in the United States, Italy and Spain. T cells, B-cell-depleted T cells, or PBMCs supplied cDNA or gDNA.

Germline loops: CDR1 SGHTA, CDR2 FQGNSA. V lost 3 bases, J lost 5 bases, and 15 bases stayed unmatched. This CDR3 region has 17 residues. In the source study's methods: The assay estimated nucleated cells by amplifying reference gene primers. Using immunoSEQ multiplex PCR, the repertoire was profiled, and TCRdb retains in-frame clones only, with some absent. V, J and clone size are those of that table, while D and trimming were read from the DNA. The sample has 250,000 or so clones, about 79% seen once. The chain combines TRBV7-2 with TRBJ2-5; TRBD2 agrees at 7 bases. Sequencing was done on a sample of peripheral blood. This receptor was taken from an older man with acute or convalescent COVID-19. CDR3 DNA: TGTGCCAGCAGCTTTTCCAGAGGTGGGAGGGGCAGGGAGACCCAGTACTTC. Protein: CASSFSRGGRGRETQYF.